A selection of T cell receptor beta chains follows, all from one sample in a study of blood T cell repertoires in COVID-19. Profiling relied on immunoSEQ multiplex PCR, and the TCRdb table lists in-frame clones only, not all of them. The data contain about 140,000 clones, approximately 88% of them singletons. The sample taken for sequencing was PBMCs or T cells enriched from blood (not recorded which). The receptors shown here come from a man aged 35-49 years with acute COVID-19. The CDR3 runs from the conserved cysteine through the conserved F or W. The order of the fields is D gene, J gene, clone size, V gene, CDR3 protein, CDR3 DNA. D genes are given only for firm matches. Not all rows give a size; the values are once, few, many and, for expanded clones, a class.

D gene: -
J gene: TRBJ1-3
clone size: -
V gene: TRBV11-2
CDR3 protein: CASSLLTDPGNTIYF
CDR3 DNA: TGTGCCAGCAGCTTACTGACAGATCCTGGAAACACCATATATTTT

D gene: -
J gene: TRBJ2-7
clone size: -
V gene: TRBV27
CDR3 protein: CASSSGRGVSYEQYF
CDR3 DNA: TGTGCCAGCAGCTCAGGGAGGGGGGTTTCGTACGAGCAGTACTTC

D gene: -
J gene: TRBJ1-3
clone size: few
V gene: TRBV25-1
CDR3 protein: CASSDAGEGNTIYF
CDR3 DNA: TGTGCCAGCAGTGATGCGGGGGAGGGAAACACCATATATTTT

D gene: TRBD2
J gene: TRBJ2-7
clone size: -
V gene: TRBV14
CDR3 protein: CASRKGTGTTDYEQYF
CDR3 DNA: TGTGCCAGCAGAAAGGGGACCGGGACTACCGACTACGAGCAGTACTTC

D gene: -
J gene: TRBJ1-5
clone size: few
V gene: TRBV4-3
CDR3 protein: CASSQSRYSNQPQHF
CDR3 DNA: TGCGCCAGCAGCCAATCACGGTATAGCAATCAGCCCCAGCATTTT

D gene: -
J gene: TRBJ1-2
clone size: -
V gene: TRBV30
CDR3 protein: CAWSVGDTHPQGYTF
CDR3 DNA: TGTGCCTGGAGTGTTGGGGACACCCACCCGCAAGGCTACACCTTC

D gene: TRBD2
J gene: TRBJ2-1
clone size: few
V gene: TRBV3-1/TRBV3-2
CDR3 protein: CASSQGLAGGPEANEQFF
CDR3 DNA: TGTGCCAGCAGCCAGGGGCTAGCGGGGGGGCCTGAGGCGAATGAGCAGTTCTTC

D gene: TRBD1
J gene: TRBJ1-6
clone size: -
V gene: TRBV14
CDR3 protein: CASSPRQGNHSPLHF
CDR3 DNA: TGTGCCAGCAGCCCCCGACAGGGGAATCACTCACCCCTCCACTTT

D gene: -
J gene: TRBJ2-7
clone size: -
V gene: TRBV7-2
CDR3 protein: CASRRPDSHEQYF
CDR3 DNA: TGTGCCAGCAGACGACCAGACAGCCACGAGCAGTACTTC

D gene: -
J gene: TRBJ2-7
clone size: -
V gene: TRBV7-9
CDR3 protein: CASLRLGGGDEQYF
CDR3 DNA: TGTGCCAGCTTACGGCTAGGCGGTGGCGACGAGCAGTACTTC

D gene: TRBD2
J gene: TRBJ2-1
clone size: -
V gene: TRBV4-3
CDR3 protein: CASSPSGEISYNEQFF
CDR3 DNA: TGCGCCAGCAGCCCTAGCGGGGAAATCTCCTACAATGAGCAGTTCTTC

D gene: TRBD1
J gene: TRBJ1-2
clone size: -
V gene: TRBV5-4
CDR3 protein: CASRPGTVNYGYTF
CDR3 DNA: TGTGCCAGCAGACCCGGGACAGTTAACTATGGCTACACCTTC

D gene: -
J gene: TRBJ1-1
clone size: once
V gene: TRBV13
CDR3 protein: CASSFRGSYAEAFF
CDR3 DNA: TGTGCCAGCAGCTTTAGGGGGAGCTATGCTGAAGCTTTCTTT

D gene: TRBD1
J gene: TRBJ1-6
clone size: -
V gene: TRBV19
CDR3 protein: CASTKTGINSPLHF
CDR3 DNA: TGTGCCAGTACCAAGACAGGGATTAATTCACCCCTCCACTTT

D gene: TRBD1
J gene: TRBJ1-6
clone size: -
V gene: TRBV7-9
CDR3 protein: CASSPGTGSSYNSPLHF
CDR3 DNA: TGTGCCAGCAGCCCAGGGACAGGGAGCTCCTATAATTCACCCCTCCACTTT

D gene: TRBD2
J gene: TRBJ2-7
clone size: -
V gene: TRBV29-1
CDR3 protein: CSVEESGSVAKYF
CDR3 DNA: TGCAGCGTTGAAGAAAGCGGGAGCGTGGCGAAGTACTTC

D gene: -
J gene: TRBJ2-4
clone size: once
V gene: TRBV28
CDR3 protein: CASKGITKNIQYF
CDR3 DNA: TGTGCCAGCAAGGGGATTACCAAAAACATTCAGTACTTC

D gene: -
J gene: TRBJ2-7
clone size: -
V gene: TRBV12-3/TRBV12-4
CDR3 protein: CASSFGLAEQYF
CDR3 DNA: TGTGCCAGCAGTTTTGGCCTAGCCGAGCAGTACTTC

D gene: TRBD2
J gene: TRBJ2-7
clone size: -
V gene: TRBV4-1
CDR3 protein: CASSWRLAGVSEQYF
CDR3 DNA: TGCGCCAGCAGCTGGAGACTAGCGGGAGTAAGCGAGCAGTACTTC

D gene: -
J gene: TRBJ1-5
clone size: -
V gene: TRBV27
CDR3 protein: CASAGTHSNQPQHF
CDR3 DNA: TGTGCCAGCGCCGGGACACATAGCAATCAGCCCCAGCATTTT

D gene: TRBD1
J gene: TRBJ2-7
clone size: -
V gene: TRBV19
CDR3 protein: CASSMGGQGEYEQYF
CDR3 DNA: TGTGCCAGTAGTATGGGGGGACAGGGAGAATACGAGCAGTACTTC

D gene: -
J gene: TRBJ1-1
clone size: once
V gene: TRBV5-4
CDR3 protein: CASSGRGAMNTEAFF
CDR3 DNA: TGTGCCAGCAGCGGGCGCGGGGCGATGAACACTGAAGCTTTCTTT

D gene: TRBD1
J gene: TRBJ1-5
clone size: many
V gene: TRBV27
CDR3 protein: CASSVRQGNQPQHF
CDR3 DNA: TGTGCCAGCAGTGTTCGACAGGGGAATCAGCCCCAGCATTTT

D gene: -
J gene: TRBJ1-5
clone size: -
V gene: TRBV2
CDR3 protein: CASSEEQVNQPQHF
CDR3 DNA: TGTGCCAGCAGTGAGGAACAGGTCAATCAGCCCCAGCATTTT

D gene: TRBD1
J gene: TRBJ1-5
clone size: -
V gene: TRBV28
CDR3 protein: CASSPPGQGYQPQHF
CDR3 DNA: TGTGCCAGCAGTCCCCCCGGACAGGGGTATCAGCCCCAGCATTTT

D gene: TRBD1
J gene: TRBJ2-2
clone size: -
V gene: TRBV6-1
CDR3 protein: CASSVQGASSNTGELFF
CDR3 DNA: TGTGCCAGCAGTGTCCAGGGGGCCTCAAGTAACACCGGGGAGCTGTTTTTT

D gene: -
J gene: TRBJ2-1
clone size: -
V gene: TRBV19
CDR3 protein: CASSIDRERSEQFF
CDR3 DNA: TGTGCCAGTAGTATAGATCGTGAGAGGAGTGAGCAGTTCTTC

D gene: -
J gene: TRBJ1-1
clone size: -
V gene: TRBV29-1
CDR3 protein: CSVRLNTEAFF
CDR3 DNA: TGCAGCGTACGGTTGAACACTGAAGCTTTCTTT

D gene: -
J gene: TRBJ2-1
clone size: -
V gene: TRBV3-1/TRBV3-2
CDR3 protein: CASSQGVTSNRYNEQFF
CDR3 DNA: TGTGCCAGCAGCCAAGGGGTTACTAGCAACAGATACAATGAGCAGTTCTTC

D gene: TRBD2
J gene: TRBJ2-5
clone size: -
V gene: TRBV13
CDR3 protein: CASSVRRSGGPGGTQYF
CDR3 DNA: TGTGCCAGCAGCGTCCGGAGGAGCGGGGGGCCGGGGGGGACCCAGTACTTC

D gene: -
J gene: TRBJ1-2
clone size: -
V gene: TRBV5-5
CDR3 protein: CASSLAGQINYGYTF
CDR3 DNA: TGTGCCAGCAGCTTGGCTGGACAAATTAACTATGGCTACACCTTC

D gene: TRBD1
J gene: TRBJ2-1
clone size: -
V gene: TRBV7-9
CDR3 protein: CASSQDRVPYNEQFF
CDR3 DNA: TGTGCCAGCAGCCAGGACAGGGTCCCCTACAATGAGCAGTTCTTC

D gene: -
J gene: TRBJ1-2
clone size: -
V gene: TRBV5-4
CDR3 protein: CASSLPREGGYGYTF
CDR3 DNA: TGTGCCAGCAGCTTGCCCCGGGAAGGGGGCTATGGCTACACCTTC

D gene: -
J gene: TRBJ1-3
clone size: few
V gene: TRBV4-3
CDR3 protein: CASSHTGISGNTIYF
CDR3 DNA: TGCGCCAGCAGCCACACAGGTATCTCTGGAAACACCATATATTTT

D gene: -
J gene: TRBJ2-7
clone size: once
V gene: TRBV28
CDR3 protein: CASTQPSSFHEQYF
CDR3 DNA: TGTGCCAGCACCCAACCATCTAGCTTCCACGAGCAGTACTTC

D gene: TRBD1
J gene: TRBJ1-2
clone size: -
V gene: TRBV7-8
CDR3 protein: CASSPRTGRDYGYTF
CDR3 DNA: TGTGCCAGCAGCCCCAGGACAGGGCGGGACTATGGCTACACCTTC

D gene: -
J gene: TRBJ2-5
clone size: -
V gene: TRBV7-2
CDR3 protein: CASSFRVQETQYF
CDR3 DNA: TGTGCCAGCAGCTTTCGGGTTCAAGAGACCCAGTACTTC

D gene: -
J gene: TRBJ1-4
clone size: -
V gene: TRBV12-3/TRBV12-4
CDR3 protein: CASSLGLTRKLFF
CDR3 DNA: TGTGCCAGCAGTTTAGGATTAACCAGGAAACTGTTTTTT

D gene: TRBD1
J gene: TRBJ2-7
clone size: -
V gene: TRBV9
CDR3 protein: CASSFRPTGGYEQYF
CDR3 DNA: TGTGCCAGCAGCTTCAGACCGACAGGGGGCTACGAGCAGTACTTC

D gene: -
J gene: TRBJ2-1
clone size: once
V gene: TRBV10-3
CDR3 protein: CAISAGANSYNEQFF
CDR3 DNA: TGTGCCATCAGTGCAGGGGCTAACTCCTACAATGAGCAGTTCTTC

D gene: TRBD1
J gene: TRBJ1-2
clone size: -
V gene: TRBV2
CDR3 protein: CASSPRTGSGYTF
CDR3 DNA: TGTGCCAGCAGTCCTCGGACAGGGAGTGGCTACACCTTC

D gene: TRBD1
J gene: TRBJ1-4
clone size: -
V gene: TRBV4-3
CDR3 protein: CASSRGTGVYEKLFF
CDR3 DNA: TGCGCCAGCAGCCGCGGGACAGGGGTTTATGAAAAACTGTTTTTT

D gene: -
J gene: TRBJ1-1
clone size: -
V gene: TRBV4-1
CDR3 protein: CASSQVAVDNTEAFF
CDR3 DNA: TGCGCCAGCAGCCAAGTCGCGGTCGATAACACTGAAGCTTTCTTT

D gene: TRBD1
J gene: TRBJ2-7
clone size: -
V gene: TRBV7-9
CDR3 protein: CASSLAFWDRGSEQYF
CDR3 DNA: TGTGCCAGCAGCTTAGCTTTTTGGGACAGAGGCTCCGAGCAGTACTTC

D gene: TRBD1
J gene: TRBJ2-2
clone size: -
V gene: TRBV10-3
CDR3 protein: CATWDSATGELFF
CDR3 DNA: TGTGCCACTTGGGACAGCGCCACCGGGGAGCTGTTTTTT

D gene: -
J gene: TRBJ2-3
clone size: -
V gene: TRBV27
CDR3 protein: CASSRGLTDTQYF
CDR3 DNA: TGTGCCAGCAGCAGAGGCCTCACAGATACGCAGTATTTT

D gene: TRBD2
J gene: TRBJ2-1
clone size: -
V gene: TRBV3-1/TRBV3-2
CDR3 protein: CASSQALAGVHEQFF
CDR3 DNA: TGTGCCAGCAGCCAAGCCCTAGCGGGAGTACATGAGCAGTTCTTC

D gene: -
J gene: TRBJ1-5
clone size: -
V gene: TRBV6-5
CDR3 protein: CASSSGGPQHF
CDR3 DNA: TGTGCCAGCAGTTCGGGGGGGCCCCAGCATTTT

D gene: TRBD1
J gene: TRBJ2-2
clone size: -
V gene: TRBV4-1
CDR3 protein: CASSRTGQGSGELFF
CDR3 DNA: TGCGCCAGCAGCCGGACGGGACAGGGGAGCGGGGAGCTGTTTTTT

D gene: -
J gene: TRBJ2-1
clone size: few
V gene: TRBV6-5
CDR3 protein: CASKQIQSSYNEQFF
CDR3 DNA: TGTGCCAGCAAACAGATCCAGAGCTCCTACAATGAGCAGTTCTTC

D gene: -
J gene: TRBJ1-3
clone size: -
V gene: TRBV6-5
CDR3 protein: CASSYRPGAAGNTIYF
CDR3 DNA: TGTGCCAGCAGTTACCGTCCAGGGGCAGCTGGAAACACCATATATTTT

D gene: -
J gene: TRBJ2-1
clone size: once
V gene: TRBV10-3
CDR3 protein: CAISLSGQASSYNEQFF
CDR3 DNA: TGTGCCATCAGTCTTAGCGGACAGGCGAGCTCCTACAATGAGCAGTTCTTC

D gene: -
J gene: TRBJ2-5
clone size: -
V gene: TRBV19
CDR3 protein: CASSPRTAQETQYF
CDR3 DNA: TGTGCCAGTAGTCCTCGGACAGCTCAAGAGACCCAGTACTTC